This record looks at one TCR beta chain sequence and its context. Its specificity is not known. Single viable CD3+CD4+CD8-CD45RO+ cells were sorted as the memory CD4+ T cells. The data were taken from a study of memory CD4+ T cells and cytomegalovirus serostatus. Using immunoSEQ multiplex PCR, the repertoire was profiled, and TCRdb retains in-frame clones only, with some absent. The sample includes tens of thousands of clones, about four fifths of them seen just once. Study-level results: Each of some 67 CMV-associated TCRbeta sequences occurred in one to five individuals.

The specimen sequenced was memory CD4+ T cells from blood. The sequence was collected from an adult in good health and CMV-seronegative. Some clones in this sample may be carry-over from other donors' samples.

The CDR3 is CAIESAGGGNQPQHF. The CDR3 DNA reads as TGTGCCATCGAATCGGCAGGGGGGGGCAATCAGCCCCAGCATTTT. The chain carries TRBV6-1 and TRBJ1-5, with 7 bases identical to TRBD1. Germline V gives CDR1 MNHNS, CDR2 SASEGT. Trimming took 10 bases from V and 2 from J; bases not matched to a gene: 11. There are 15 residues in the CDR3.